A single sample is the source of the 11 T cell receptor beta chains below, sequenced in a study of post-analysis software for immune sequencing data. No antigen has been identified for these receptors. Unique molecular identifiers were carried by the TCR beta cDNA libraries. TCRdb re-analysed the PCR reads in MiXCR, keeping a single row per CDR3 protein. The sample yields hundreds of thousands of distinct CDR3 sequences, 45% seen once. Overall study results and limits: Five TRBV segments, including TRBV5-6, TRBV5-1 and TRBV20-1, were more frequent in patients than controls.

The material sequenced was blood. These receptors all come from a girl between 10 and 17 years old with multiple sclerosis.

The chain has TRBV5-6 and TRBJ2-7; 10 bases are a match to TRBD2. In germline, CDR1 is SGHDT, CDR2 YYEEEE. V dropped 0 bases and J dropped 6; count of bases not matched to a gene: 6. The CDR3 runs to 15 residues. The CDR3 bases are TGTGCCAGCAGCTTGGCCGGAGCGGGAGGGCTCGAGCAGTACTTC. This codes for CASSLAGAGGLEQYF.

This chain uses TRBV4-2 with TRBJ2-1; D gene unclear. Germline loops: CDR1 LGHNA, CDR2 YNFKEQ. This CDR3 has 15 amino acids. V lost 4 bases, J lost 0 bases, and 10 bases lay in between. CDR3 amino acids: CASSPLPSSYNEQFF. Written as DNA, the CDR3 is TGTGCCAGCAGCCCTTTACCGAGCTCCTACAATGAGCAGTTCTTC.

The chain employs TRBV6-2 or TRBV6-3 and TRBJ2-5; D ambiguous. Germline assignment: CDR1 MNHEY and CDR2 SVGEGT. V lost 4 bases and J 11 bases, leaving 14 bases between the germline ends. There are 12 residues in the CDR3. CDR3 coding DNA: TGTGCCAGCAGTTTAGACGGAGTGGAGCAGTACTTC. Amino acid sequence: CASSLDGVEQYF.

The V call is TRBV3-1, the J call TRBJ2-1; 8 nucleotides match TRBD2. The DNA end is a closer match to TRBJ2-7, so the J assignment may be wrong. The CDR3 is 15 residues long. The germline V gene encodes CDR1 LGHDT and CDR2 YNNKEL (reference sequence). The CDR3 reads CASSRRLAGYNEQYF. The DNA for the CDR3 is TGTGCCAGCAGCCGCAGGCTAGCGGGTTACAATGAGCAGTACTTC.

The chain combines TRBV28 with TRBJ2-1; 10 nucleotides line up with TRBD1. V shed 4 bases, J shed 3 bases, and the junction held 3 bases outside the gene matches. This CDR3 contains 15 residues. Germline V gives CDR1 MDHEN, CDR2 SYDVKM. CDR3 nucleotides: TGTGCCAGCAGTTCCCGGGACAGGGGCTACAATGAGCAGTTCTTC. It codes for CASSSRDRGYNEQFF.

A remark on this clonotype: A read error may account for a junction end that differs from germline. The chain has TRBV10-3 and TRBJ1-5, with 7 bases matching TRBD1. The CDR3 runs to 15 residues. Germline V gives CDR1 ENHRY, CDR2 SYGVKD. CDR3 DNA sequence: TGTGCCACCAGTGAAGGACAGGATAGCAATCAGCCCCAGCATTTT. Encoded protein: CATSEGQDSNQPQHF.

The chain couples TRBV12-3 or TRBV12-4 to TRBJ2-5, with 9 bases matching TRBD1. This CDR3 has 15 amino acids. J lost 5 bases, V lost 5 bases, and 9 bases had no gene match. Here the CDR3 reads CASSPGQGSLETQYF. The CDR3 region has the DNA TGTGCCAGCAGTCCGGGACAGGGCTCTTTGGAGACCCAGTACTTC.

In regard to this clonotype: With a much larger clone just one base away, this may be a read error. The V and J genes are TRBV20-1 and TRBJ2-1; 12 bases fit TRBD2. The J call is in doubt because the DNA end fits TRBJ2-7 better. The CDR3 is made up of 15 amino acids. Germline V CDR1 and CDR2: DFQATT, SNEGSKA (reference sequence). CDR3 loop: CSALGLAGLYNEQYF. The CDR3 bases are TGCAGTGCTCTCGGACTAGCGGGACTCTACAATGAGCAGTACTTC.

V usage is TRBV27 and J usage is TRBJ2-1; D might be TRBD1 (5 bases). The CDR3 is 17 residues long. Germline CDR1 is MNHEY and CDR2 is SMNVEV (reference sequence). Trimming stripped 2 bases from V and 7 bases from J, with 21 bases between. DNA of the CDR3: TGTGCCAGCAGTTTAACGCCTCAGGGTCGGATAGCAAATGAGCAGTTCTTC. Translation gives CASSLTPQGRIANEQFF.

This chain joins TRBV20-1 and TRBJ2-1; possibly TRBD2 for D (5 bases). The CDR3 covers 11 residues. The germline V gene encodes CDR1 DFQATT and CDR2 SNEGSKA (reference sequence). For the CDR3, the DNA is TGCAGCCAACGGGGCTACAATGAGCAGTTCTTC. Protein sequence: CSQRGYNEQFF.

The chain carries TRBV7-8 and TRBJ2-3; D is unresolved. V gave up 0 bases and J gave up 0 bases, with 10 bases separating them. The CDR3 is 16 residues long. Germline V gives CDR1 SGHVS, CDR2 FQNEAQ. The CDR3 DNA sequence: TGTGCCAGCAGCTTAGCGGGCGCCTTCAGCACAGATACGCAGTATTTT. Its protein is CASSLAGAFSTDTQYF.